This T cell receptor beta chain was identified during a study of T cells in localized non-small cell lung cancer. Produced via immunoSEQ multiplex PCR; TCRdb's table is partial and in-frame only. Found here are fewer than 5,000 clones, approximately 41% of them singletons; the top ten hold around 6%. This clone is medium-sized (0.01 to 0.1%) by share. Its antigen is currently unknown. Trimming took 4 bases from V and 7 from J; bases not matched to a gene: 5. Per the germline V gene, CDR1 is SGDLS and CDR2 is YYNGEE. This CDR3 has 13 residues. General study findings and limits: A single tumor region was sequenced, leaving heterogeneity possible. Tumor trailed uninvolved adjacent lung in T cell clonality, which peaked there. Elevated circulating T cell density in blood was associated with longer overall survival. In adjacent lung appeared a median around 59 of the top 100 tumor clones.

The TCR sequence derives from a woman aged 35 to 70 with stage I lung adenocarcinoma. The chain combines TRBV9 with TRBJ1-2, with 9 bases aligning to TRBD1. The material was lung tumor tissue, obtained before any cancer treatment. The CDR3 region has the DNA TGTGCCAGCAGCTTACAGGGGGCGCTTGGCTACACCTTC. This encodes CASSLQGALGYTF.